This T cell receptor beta chain was documented in a study of OX40 agonist ivuxolimab in advanced cancers. Turning to the study itself: Patients treated during dose escalation were battling hepatocellular carcinoma, melanoma, renal cell or head and neck cancer. Study-level findings and limits: Individuals who were partial responders at 0.1-3.0 mg/kg had clonal expansion that ranked among the lowest.

To note about this clone: Its antigen remains unknown.

The method was immunoSEQ multiplex PCR; TCRdb's version includes in-frame clones alone and lacks a portion of them. The sample has 70,000 to 85,000 clones; 90% are singletons. The V gene's germline CDR1 is SEHNR and CDR2 FQNEAQ (reference sequence). The CDR3 totals 19 residues. V was pared by 4 bases and J by 3 bases, with 11 bases of the junction left unmatched. The clonotype was recovered from an adult with an advanced solid tumor such as melanoma, head and neck, liver or kidney cancer. Sequenced here: CD4+ or CD8+ T cells sorted from blood, sampled in a trial of the OX40 agonist ivuxolimab. The chain combines TRBV7-9 with TRBJ2-5; TRBD2 aligns across 16 bases. The CDR3 loop reads CASSSSGTSGREPKETQYF. CDR3 DNA sequence: TGTGCCAGCAGCTCATCCGGGACTAGCGGGAGGGAGCCGAAAGAGACCCAGTACTTC.